This T cell receptor beta chain was sequenced in a study of Ad26.COV2.S vaccination and SARS-CoV-2 variants (dated by TCRdb to the early 2020s). Study-level background: Donors in the vaccine arm were drawn from COV1001, a phase I-IIa trial of Ad26.COV2.S in healthy adults that was multicentre, randomized, double-blind and placebo-controlled. Ad26.COV2.S was given intramuscularly at 5x10^10 or 1x10^11 viral particles, as a single shot or as two shots 56 days apart. TCRbeta repertoire sequencing was used to assess the specificity and breadth of SARS-CoV-2-reactive T cell receptors after Ad26.COV2.S vaccination. A total of approximately 30 samples were included in the TCR-sequenced set, comprising approximately 20 Ad26.COV2.S vaccine recipients, 5 placebo recipients and 8 SARS-CoV-2 convalescent individuals. Participants in the trial were split at random into five groups of five each, receiving low-dose or high-dose Ad26.COV2.S once or twice, or else placebo on both occasions. Investigators remained blinded to trial group allocation during experiments and outcome assessment.

Comments on this clone: The antigen this receptor binds is unknown. Base qualities are not recorded, but no much larger clone differs from it by a single base.

The V and J ends are trimmed by 0 bases and 4 bases, leaving 15 bases between them. The germline V gene encodes CDR1 MNHNS and CDR2 SASEGT. The CDR3, from cysteine to phenylalanine, totals 16 residues. Of the read, only the CDR3 DNA is kept; its 48 bases are in frame from base 1. The full study reports these points: The authors noted that the TCR breadth and depth analyses may have underestimated total T cell responses. After vaccination, spike-specific CD8+ and CD4+ T cell responses were reported to show substantial breadth. Higher spike-specific TCR breadth was observed in Ad26.COV2.S recipients than in placebo recipients (P = 0.0014). Vaccine and placebo recipients had comparable non-spike TCR breadth, which fits with the vaccine containing only spike. The study was not powered for comparison of responses between vaccine doses or regimens.

Interpreted using the paper, the treatment or condition label stands for: roughly 18 received Ad26.COV2.S at low or high dose, single or two shots; about five received placebo; per-sample allocation not given. For vaccine and placebo recipients, the sequenced repertoires came from samples collected on day 63 after the first injection. In Cohort 1b, about two dozen adults aged 18-55 years were enrolled at a single site in Boston, USA, between 29 July and 7 August 2020. Ad26.COV2.S was a replication-incompetent adenovirus type 26 vector that expressed a prefusion-stabilized SARS-CoV-2 spike protein derived from the original Wuhan strain. TCRbeta CDR3 regions were sequenced with the immunoSEQ Assay. After extraction, genomic DNA underwent amplification by bias-controlled multiplex PCR, followed by high-throughput sequencing. The original pipeline was this. To quantify the absolute abundance of every unique TCRbeta CDR3 region, sequences were collapsed and filtered. T cell fraction was estimated by normalizing TCRbeta template counts to usable DNA, with usable DNA measured through amplification of reference genes found in all nucleated cells. Repertoire TCRs were annotated as SARS-CoV-2-specific by exact matching of V gene, CDR3 amino acid sequence and J gene to a known reactive TCR set. The reference SARS-CoV-2 TCR set was derived from MIRA and filtered for enrichment in COVID-19-positive ImmuneCODE repertoires, a step that removed public or cross-reactive TCRs. Using the MIRA antigens, annotated TCRs were further analysed by specific ORF or by position within an ORF. Breadth was defined as the number of annotated unique rearrangements divided by the total number of unique productive rearrangements, and depth was defined as the summed frequency of the annotated unique rearrangements. Two-sided Wilcoxon rank-sum tests were used to compare TCR breadth between groups. Entries here come from immuneACCESS through TCRdb and include only in-frame sequences with V and J called. Some clones fail to appear in such tables; in the studies checked, an unresolved V gene covers under half of the shortfall, and the cause of the remainder is unknown. V and J calls and clone size follow that table, whereas D and trimming were derived from the DNA. The sample table records 350,000 to 450,000 clones; approximately 92% of these occur just once. Around 1.8% of the sample belongs to the ten largest clones.

The TCR originated in a person aged 18 to 65 who received the Ad26.COV2.S COVID-19 vaccine or a placebo. The chain is assembled from TRBV6-1 and TRBJ1-2; no D segment can be confidently identified. The specimen was peripheral blood, collected in a trial of Ad26.COV2.S vaccine versus placebo. DNA sequence: TGTGCCAGCAGTGAAGCTGGGTCCCGCCAAAGCTATGGCTACACCTTC. This codes for CASSEAGSRQSYGYTF.